The present entry profiles one T cell receptor (beta chain) with its context. The antigen remains unidentified. These data belong to a study of shared clonotypes between healthy human individuals. Findings and limits, study-wide: Tissue TCR repertoires likely differ from these blood-only repertoires.

Germline assignment: CDR1 KGHSH and CDR2 LQKENI. Trimming took 3 bases from V and 6 from J; bases not matched to a gene: 10. The CDR3 is 17 amino acids. Only in-frame clones appear in the TCRdb table, and some are missing; sequencing was by immunoSEQ multiplex PCR. The repertoire has approximately 2,300,000 clones, just under 95% of them found once; the top ten carry around 0.4%. The gene calls are TRBV18 and TRBJ2-2; TRBD2 matches at 10 bases. This receptor was identified in a man between 18 and 35 years old in good health. Some clones in this sample may be carry-over from other donors' samples. Sequencing input: naive CD4+ T cells from PBMCs. Documented subset: CD45RA+ positively selected. CDR3 sequence (DNA): TGTGCCAGCTCACCCGAAGCGGGAGGGCCGAGTGCCGGGGAGCTGTTTTTT. Amino acids: CASSPEAGGPSAGELFF.